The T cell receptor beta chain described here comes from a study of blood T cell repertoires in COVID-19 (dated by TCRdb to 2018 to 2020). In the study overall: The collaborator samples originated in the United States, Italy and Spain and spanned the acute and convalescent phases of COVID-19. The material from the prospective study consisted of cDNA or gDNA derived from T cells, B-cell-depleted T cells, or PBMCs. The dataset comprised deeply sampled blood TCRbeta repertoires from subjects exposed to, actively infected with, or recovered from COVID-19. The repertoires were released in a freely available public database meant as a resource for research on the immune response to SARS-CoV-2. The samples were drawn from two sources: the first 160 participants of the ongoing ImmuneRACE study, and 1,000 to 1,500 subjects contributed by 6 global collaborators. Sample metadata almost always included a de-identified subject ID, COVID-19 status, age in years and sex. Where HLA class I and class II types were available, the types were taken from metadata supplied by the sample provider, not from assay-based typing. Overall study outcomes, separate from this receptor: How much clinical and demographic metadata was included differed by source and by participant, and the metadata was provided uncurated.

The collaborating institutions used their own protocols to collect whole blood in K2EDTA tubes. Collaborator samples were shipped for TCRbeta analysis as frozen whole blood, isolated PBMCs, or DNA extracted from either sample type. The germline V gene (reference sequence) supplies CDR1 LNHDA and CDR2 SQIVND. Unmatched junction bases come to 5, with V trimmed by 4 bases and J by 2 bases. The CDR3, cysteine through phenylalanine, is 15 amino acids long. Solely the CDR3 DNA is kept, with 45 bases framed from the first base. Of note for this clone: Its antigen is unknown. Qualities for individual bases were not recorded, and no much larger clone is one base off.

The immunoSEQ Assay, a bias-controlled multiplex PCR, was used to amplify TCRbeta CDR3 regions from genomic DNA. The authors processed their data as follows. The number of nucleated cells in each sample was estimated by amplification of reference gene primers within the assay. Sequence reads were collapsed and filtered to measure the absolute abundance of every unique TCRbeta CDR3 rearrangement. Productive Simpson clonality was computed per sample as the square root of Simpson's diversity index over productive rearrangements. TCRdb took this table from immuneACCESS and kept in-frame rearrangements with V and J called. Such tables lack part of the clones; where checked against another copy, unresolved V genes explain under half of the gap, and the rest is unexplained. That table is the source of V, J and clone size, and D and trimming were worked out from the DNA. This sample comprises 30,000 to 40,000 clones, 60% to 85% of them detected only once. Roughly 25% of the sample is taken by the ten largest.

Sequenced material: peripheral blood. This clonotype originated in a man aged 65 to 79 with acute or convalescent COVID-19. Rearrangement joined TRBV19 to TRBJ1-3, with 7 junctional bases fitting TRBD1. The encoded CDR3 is CASSNRGLTGNTIYF. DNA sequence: TGTGCCAGTAGTAACAGGGGTCTAACTGGAAACACCATATATTTT. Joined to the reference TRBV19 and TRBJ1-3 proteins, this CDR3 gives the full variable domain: DGGITQSPKYLFRKEGQNVTLSCEQNLNHDAMYWYRQDPGQGLRLIYYSQIVNDFQKGDIAEGYSVSREKKESFPLTVTSAQKNPTAFYLCASSNRGLTGNTIYFGEGSWLTVV.